This is a list of T cell receptor beta chains from one sample in a study of shared clonotypes between healthy human individuals. Assay: immunoSEQ multiplex PCR; the TCRdb copy retains only in-frame clones and omits some. The sample lists about 1.5 million clones, approximately 96% occurring once. The specimen was naive CD4+ T cells sorted from blood. All receptors derive from a man younger than 40 in good health. Both conserved end residues are part of each CDR3. The D gene is left open where the match is weak. Clone size appears in some rows only: once, few, many, or a class for an expanded clone.

>TRBV9|TRBJ2-3|14|few|TRBD2
CASSVGLAGDTQYF
TGTGCCAGCAGCGTAGGACTAGCGGGAGATACGCAGTATTTT
>TRBV15|TRBJ2-7|16|.|.
CATSSLSYGSTYEQYF
TGTGCCACCAGCTCACTTAGTTACGGCTCCACCTACGAGCAGTACTTC
>TRBV27|TRBJ2-7|13|.|.
CASRKGSFYEQYF
TGTGCCAGCCGGAAAGGCAGCTTCTACGAGCAGTACTTC
>TRBV5-1|TRBJ2-1|15|.|.
CATRNPGTFLYEQFF
TGCGCCACCCGCAACCCCGGGACTTTCTTGTATGAGCAGTTCTTC
>TRBV29-1|TRBJ2-1|11|once|.
CSFRISDEQFF
TGCAGCTTCCGGATTAGCGATGAGCAGTTCTTC
>TRBV2|TRBJ2-1|15|.|TRBD1
CASQEARQGFDEQFF
TGTGCCAGCCAGGAGGCGAGACAGGGTTTCGATGAGCAGTTCTTC
>TRBV5-1|TRBJ2-1|15|.|TRBD2
CASSLLAGGPDEQFF
TGCGCCAGCAGCTTGCTAGCGGGAGGGCCGGATGAGCAGTTCTTC
>TRBV19|TRBJ1-1|15|.|TRBD1
CASSGQARGFTEAFF
TGTGCCAGTAGTGGACAGGCCCGTGGTTTCACTGAAGCTTTCTTT
>TRBV5-5|TRBJ2-7|15|.|.
CASSFQGLGSYEQYF
TGTGCCAGCAGCTTCCAGGGGCTCGGATCCTACGAGCAGTACTTC
>TRBV5-6|TRBJ1-5|14|.|.
CASSFGQVNQPQHF
TGTGCCAGCAGCTTCGGGCAGGTCAATCAGCCCCAGCATTTT
>TRBV28|TRBJ2-7|14|.|TRBD2
CASSVAGQSYEQYF
TGTGCCAGCAGCGTAGCGGGGCAATCCTACGAGCAGTACTTC
>TRBV27|TRBJ2-3|15|.|.
CASSLSGVGTDTQYF
TGTGCCAGCAGTTTATCGGGGGTGGGCACAGATACGCAGTATTTT
>TRBV6-5|TRBJ2-1|16|.|TRBD1
CASSYVGQGMDNEQFF
TGTGCCAGCAGTTACGTCGGACAGGGGATGGACAATGAGCAGTTCTTC
>TRBV5-1|TRBJ2-3|15|.|.
CASSFSGGVTDTQYF
TGCGCCAGCAGCTTTTCAGGGGGGGTCACAGATACGCAGTATTTT
>TRBV11-2|TRBJ2-5|18|.|TRBD2
CASSLASVRTSRRETQYF
TGTGCCAGCAGCTTAGCCTCCGTCCGGACTAGTCGCCGAGAGACCCAGTACTTC
>TRBV19|TRBJ1-5|15|.|TRBD1
CASSSRQGPGQPQHF
TGTGCCAGTAGTTCGAGACAGGGCCCGGGGCAGCCCCAGCATTTT
>TRBV7-2|TRBJ2-7|17|.|TRBD2
CASSRGLAGVVWYEQYF
TGTGCCAGCAGCCGAGGACTAGCGGGAGTGGTTTGGTACGAGCAGTACTTC
>TRBV20-1|TRBJ1-3|10|.|.
CSALGGTIYF
TGCAGTGCCCTCGGTGGCACCATATATTTT
>TRBV7-2|TRBJ1-3|16|.|.
CASSLVGGKLGNTIYF
TGTGCCAGCAGCTTAGTTGGCGGTAAACTTGGAAACACCATATATTTT
>TRBV28|TRBJ2-5|15|once|TRBD1
CASSSTGGPTRAQYF
TGTGCCAGCAGTTCCACAGGGGGCCCGACAAGGGCCCAGTACTTC
>TRBV2|TRBJ2-1|16|.|TRBD2
CASSKTLAGTYNEQFF
TGTGCCAGCAGTAAGACCCTAGCGGGCACCTACAATGAGCAGTTCTTC
>TRBV9|TRBJ2-3|16|.|TRBD2
CASSVLTSGSTDTQYF
TGTGCCAGCAGCGTCCTGACTAGCGGGAGTACAGATACGCAGTATTTT
>TRBV28|TRBJ2-7|12|.|TRBD2
CATGLAGDEQYF
TGTGCCACGGGACTAGCGGGAGACGAGCAGTACTTC
>TRBV28|TRBJ2-1|14|.|.
CASSFTGSYNEQFF
TGTGCCAGCAGTTTTACAGGGTCCTACAATGAGCAGTTCTTC